Below, one T cell receptor (beta chain) is given with its context. No antigen is known for it. The repertoire was sequenced with immunoSEQ multiplex PCR; TCRdb's copy has only in-frame clones and lacks some. The table records roughly 93,000 clones, approximately 85% of them present only once. V dropped 5 bases and J dropped 7; count of bases not matched to a gene: 12. CDR1 is SGHTA, CDR2 FQGNSA, per germline. The CDR3 has 16 residues. The sample comes from a study of radiotherapy plus CTLA-4 blockade in lung cancer. Study-level results: After radiotherapy and ipilimumab, tumor-derived clones expanded in peripheral blood.

The chain carries TRBV7-2 and TRBJ2-1; 9 nucleotides match TRBD2. The sample was peripheral blood, taken from a patient treated with radiotherapy plus ipilimumab. This sequence originates from a human donor with non-small cell lung cancer who had a partial response to radiotherapy plus ipilimumab. The CDR3 protein is CASSPSLAGGRNEQFF. In nucleotides, the CDR3 is TGTGCCAGCAGCCCCAGCCTGGCGGGAGGGCGGAATGAGCAGTTCTTC.